The 29 T cell receptor beta chains below were found in one sample sequenced in a study of blood T cell repertoires in COVID-19. TCRdb keeps only in-frame clones here, not all; method: immunoSEQ multiplex PCR. The sample lists 450,000 or so clones, 70% to 90% occurring once. Sample: peripheral blood. All receptors come from a woman aged 40 to 49 with COVID-19, enrolled during active disease.

This sequence joins TRBV5-1 and TRBJ2-1, with a tentative D call TRBD2 (5 bases). V shed 2 bases and J shed 7 bases, with 7 bases lying between them. The CDR3 has 12 amino acids. Germline CDR1 and CDR2: SGHRS and YFSETQ. The CDR3 is CASSFSGNEQFF. CDR3 coding DNA: TGCGCCAGCAGCTTCTCGGGGAATGAGCAGTTCTTC.

The genes are TRBV5-1 and TRBJ2-1, with 8 bases identical to TRBD1. The V and J ends lost 4 bases and 0 bases, in that order; junction bases with no gene match: 6. This CDR3 comprises 16 residues. Germline CDR1 is SGHRS and CDR2 is YFSETQ. CDR3 amino acids: CASSDRTGSSYNEQFF. The DNA of the CDR3 is TGCGCCAGCAGCGACAGGACAGGGAGCTCCTACAATGAGCAGTTCTTC.

This clone showed up just once. The J gene is TRBJ1-3, the V gene TRBV9; 10 bases agree with TRBD1. The germline V gene has CDR1 SGDLS and CDR2 YYNGEE. The CDR3 is 17 amino acids. With V trimmed by 2 bases and J by 3 bases, 8 bases remained unmatched. In nucleotides, the CDR3 is TGTGCCAGCAGCGTTCTTCCCCGGGACAGGGGTGGAAACACCATATATTTT. Encoded protein: CASSVLPRDRGGNTIYF. Full variable domain (rest looked up from reference TRBV9 and TRBJ1-3): DSGVTQTPKHLITATGQRVTLRCSPRSGDLSVYWYQQSLDQGLQFLIQYYNGEERAKGNILERFSAQQFPDLHSELNLSSLELGDSALYFCASSVLPRDRGGNTIYFGEGSWLTVV.

Only one count was recorded for this clone. At one end, the junction sequence differs from germline, possibly due to a read error. The rearrangement links TRBV29-1 to TRBJ2-3, with 7 positions matching TRBD1. This CDR3 is 15 amino acids long. Germline V gene sequence: CDR1 SQVTM, CDR2 ANQGSEA. CDR3 protein: CSAVTGSRSTDMQYF. CDR3 in DNA: TGCAGCGCAGTGACAGGGAGTCGTTCCACAGATATGCAGTATTTT.

The genes are TRBV7-9 and TRBJ1-1; D gene ambiguous. The CDR3 is made up of 17 amino acids. Germline V gene data show CDR1 as SEHNR and CDR2 as FQNEAQ (reference sequence). V was clipped by 5 bases and J by 7 bases, with 26 bases between them. The CDR3 region has the DNA TGTGCCAGCAGCCGTCGAGGTTCAACAAACGGGGAAGGTGAAGCTTTCTTT. This sequence encodes CASSRRGSTNGEGEAFF. The variable domain in full, completed from reference TRBV7-9 and TRBJ1-1, reads DTGVSQNPRHKITKRGQNVTFRCDPISEHNRLYWYRQTLGQGPEFLTYFQNEAQLEKSRLLSDRFSAERPKGSFSTLEIQRTEQGDSAMYLCASSRRGSTNGEGEAFFGQGTRLTVV.

This clone turned up a few times. The V call is TRBV2, the J call TRBJ2-1; 9 bases are a match to TRBD2. The CDR3 consists of 16 residues. V lost 5 bases, J lost 7 bases, and 12 bases stayed unmatched. The germline V gene encodes CDR1 SNHLY and CDR2 FYNNEI. The DNA for the CDR3 is TGTGCCAGCAGTAACGGGCTAGCGGGACTTTATAATGAGCAGTTCTTC. It is translated as CASSNGLAGLYNEQFF.

J is TRBJ2-5 and V is TRBV18; D uncertain. V dropped 3 bases and J dropped 0 bases, with 8 bases sitting between them. The CDR3 loop spans 14 amino acids. The V gene's germline CDR1 is KGHSH and CDR2 LQKENI. CDR3: CASSPDTNQETQYF. The CDR3 nucleotides read TGTGCCAGCTCACCCGACACAAACCAAGAGACCCAGTACTTC.

The chain combines TRBV24-1 with TRBJ2-2, with D possibly TRBD1 on 6 matching bases. The length of the CDR3 is 14 residues. Trimming removed 7 bases from V and 5 bases from J, with 13 bases in between. Germline CDR1 and CDR2: KGHDR and SFDVKD. The CDR3 protein is CATSPQGKTGELFF. CDR3 DNA: TGTGCCACCAGCCCACAGGGTAAAACCGGGGAGCTGTTTTTT.

The genes are TRBV19 and TRBJ2-6; 10 bases line up with TRBD1. V shed 6 bases, J shed 12 bases, and the junction held 5 bases outside the gene matches. The CDR3 is made up of 13 amino acids. Germline CDR1 and CDR2: LNHDA and SQIVND (reference sequence). This chain's CDR3 is CASRRDRGTVLTF. The CDR3 coding sequence is TGTGCCAGTAGGCGGGACAGGGGCACCGTCCTGACTTTC. Using reference TRBV19 and TRBJ2-6 for the parts outside the CDR3, the full variable domain is DGGITQSPKYLFRKEGQNVTLSCEQNLNHDAMYWYRQDPGQGLRLIYYSQIVNDFQKGDIAEGYSVSREKKESFPLTVTSAQKNPTAFYLCASRRDRGTVLTFGAGSRLTVL.

The gene calls are TRBV6-1 and TRBJ1-5; D is possibly TRBD1 (5 bases). V was clipped by 4 bases and J by 0 bases, with 19 bases between them. Germline lookup yields CDR1 MNHNS and CDR2 SASEGT. The CDR3 sequence is 18 residues long. CDR3 in DNA: TGTGCCAGCAGTGGACGGGACGGACTACTCTATAGCAATCAGCCCCAGCATTTT. It translates to CASSGRDGLLYSNQPQHF.

The rearrangement joins TRBV25-1 to TRBJ1-1; D unclear. This CDR3 comprises 13 residues. Germline lookup yields CDR1 MGHDK and CDR2 SYGVNS. The germline V and J ends were trimmed by 0 bases and 7 bases, with 9 bases remaining between them. This chain's CDR3 is CASSEYPNDEAFF. The CDR3 nucleotides are TGTGCCAGCAGTGAATATCCTAATGATGAAGCTTTCTTT.

The rearrangement uses TRBV7-2 and TRBJ1-4; D is ambiguous. The CDR3 extends over 17 amino acids. Looked up from germline, CDR1 is SGHTA and CDR2 is FQGNSA. Trimming stripped 1 base from V and 5 bases from J, with 17 bases between. CDR3 in amino acids: CASSLERGSLMNEKLFF. CDR3 nucleotide sequence: TGTGCCAGCAGCTTAGAGCGAGGCAGCCTAATGAATGAAAAACTGTTTTTT.

The J gene is TRBJ2-1, the V gene TRBV7-3, with D tentatively TRBD1 (6 bases). V gave up 4 bases and J gave up 4 bases, with 14 bases separating them. This CDR3 comprises 15 residues. CDR1 and CDR2 from the germline V gene are SGHTA and FQGTGA. CDR3: CASSSEGDLYNEQFF. The CDR3 DNA reads TGTGCCAGCAGCTCCGAGGGGGATCTGTACAATGAGCAGTTCTTC.

The J gene is TRBJ1-1, the V gene TRBV5-1, with a weak D call TRBD1 (6 bases). Germline CDR1 SGHRS, CDR2 YFSETQ. The V and J ends lost 4 bases and 1 base respectively, with 14 bases between them. The CDR3 runs to 15 residues. DNA for the CDR3: TGCGCCAGCAGCATAAACAGGGAGAAGAACACTGAAGCTTTCTTT. It specifies CASSINREKNTEAFF.

This rearrangement joins TRBV2 to TRBJ1-1, with 7 nucleotides matching TRBD1. Germline V gene lookup returns CDR1 SNHLY and CDR2 FYNNEI. This CDR3 has 13 residues. Trimming removed 0 bases from V and 11 bases from J; junction bases left unmatched: 6. CDR3 residues: CASSEAPTGFAFF. CDR3 DNA: TGTGCCAGCAGTGAAGCCCCGACAGGGTTTGCTTTCTTT.

The chain is built from TRBV30 and TRBJ1-5; TRBD1 matches at 9 bases. CDR1 and CDR2 (germline): GTSNPN, SVGIG (reference sequence). The ends lost 3 bases at V and 9 bases at J; junction bases unmatched: 9. CDR3 size: 14 residues. This CDR3 reads CAWRRGQGIGPQHF. Written as DNA, the CDR3 is TGTGCCTGGAGGAGGGGACAGGGAATCGGGCCCCAGCATTTT.

The chain joins TRBV6-2 or TRBV6-3 to TRBJ1-5; D may be TRBD1 (6 bases). The germline gives CDR1 MNHEY, CDR2 SVGEGT. V gave up 0 bases and J gave up 0 bases, with 9 bases separating them. This CDR3 is built from 16 residues. The CDR3 DNA follows: TGTGCCAGCAGTTACTCAGGCAGGGGTAGCAATCAGCCCCAGCATTTT. Translation gives CASSYSGRGSNQPQHF.

Only one count was recorded for this clone. This chain connects TRBV10-3 to TRBJ1-1, with TRBD1 matching 7 bases. The CDR3 spans 15 residues. Losses at the gene ends were 4 bases for V and 6 bases for J; bases not matched to a gene: 11. From germline, CDR1 is ENHRY and CDR2 SYGVKD. The chain's CDR3 is CAISGLGGGNAEAFF. The CDR3 DNA reads TGTGCCATCAGTGGCCTAGGGGGCGGTAACGCTGAAGCTTTCTTT.

The gene calls are TRBV6-5 and TRBJ1-4, with D maybe TRBD1 (6 bases). Per germline, CDR1 MNHEY and CDR2 SVGAGI. The CDR3 runs to 14 residues. The V end was cut by 6 bases, the J end by 7 bases, with 15 bases between. CDR3: CASRGGGAGEKLFF. The CDR3 DNA sequence: TGTGCCAGCAGAGGTGGGGGCGCCGGTGAAAAACTGTTTTTT.

The genes are TRBV27 and TRBJ2-2; no firm D call. There are 14 residues in the CDR3. The germline CDR1 and CDR2 sequences are MNHEY and SMNVEV (reference sequence). Between the trimmed V and J ends, which lost 7 bases and 8 bases, there was a span of 17 bases. CDR3 DNA: TGTGCCAGCACCCATCGCCGGCAGGTGGGGGAGCTGTTTTTT. Its translation is CASTHRRQVGELFF.

The chain links TRBV9 to TRBJ1-1; TRBD1 might be the D (5 bases). Trimming cost V 1 base and J 7 bases, with 14 bases left between them. The length of the CDR3 is 14 residues. From germline, CDR1 is SGDLS and CDR2 YYNGEE. DNA of the CDR3: TGTGCCAGCAGCGTAACGGAATCGACAGTTGAAGCTTTCTTT. This codes for CASSVTESTVEAFF.

This rearrangement joins TRBV7-9 to TRBJ2-3, with 7 positions matching TRBD2. This CDR3 comprises 16 residues. The V gene end was trimmed by 4 bases and the J gene end by 4 bases; junction bases not matched to a gene: 11. Germline CDR1 and CDR2: SEHNR and FQNEAQ (reference sequence). The CDR3 DNA follows: TGTGCCAGCAGCTCCCTCTTATCGGGGGGTCCAGATACGCAGTATTTT. Its translation: CASSSLLSGGPDTQYF.

About this clone itself: At the DNA level, this CDR3 is encoded by other sequences in the same sample as well. The chain is built from TRBV5-4 and TRBJ1-5, with TRBD1 matching over 9 bases. This CDR3 contains 15 residues. Per germline, CDR1 SGHNT and CDR2 YYREEE (reference sequence). V was pared by 0 bases and J by 5 bases, with 3 bases of the junction left unmatched. This CDR3 reads CASSLGQGGDQPQHF. The DNA for the CDR3 is TGTGCCAGCAGCTTGGGACAGGGGGGAGATCAGCCCCAGCATTTT.

This chain joins TRBV7-6 and TRBJ2-7; 9 nucleotides match TRBD2. The CDR3 contains 16 residues. Germline V lookup: CDR1 SGHVS, CDR2 FNYEAQ. Trimming removed 1 base from V and 5 bases from J; junction bases left unmatched: 9. CDR3 DNA sequence: TGTGCCAGCAGCTTAGTAGGTGCGGGAGGGCCCGACGAGCAGTACTTC. As protein: CASSLVGAGGPDEQYF.

The chain combines TRBV27 with TRBJ2-5; 10 nucleotides align to TRBD2. This CDR3 is built from 15 residues. V trimming: 5 bases; J trimming: 4 bases; junction bases outside the gene matches: 7. Germline loops: CDR1 MNHEY, CDR2 SMNVEV (reference sequence). CDR3 DNA sequence: TGTGCCAGCAGTCCAACCGGGACTAGCGTAGAGACCCAGTACTTC. The encoded protein is CASSPTGTSVETQYF.

The CDR3 bases are TGTGCCAGCAGCCAAGATCTGGCGGCGAATGAGCAGTTCTTC. This sequence encodes CASSQDLAANEQFF. The chain combines TRBV14 with TRBJ2-1; D unresolved. The germline V and J ends were trimmed by 0 bases and 7 bases, with 10 bases remaining between them. The germline gives CDR1 SGHDN, CDR2 FVKESK. The length of the CDR3 is 14 residues.

The chain employs TRBV28 and TRBJ2-1, with 8 bases fitting TRBD2. V dropped 6 bases and J dropped 12; count of bases not matched to a gene: 19. Germline CDR1 and CDR2: MDHEN and SYDVKM. This CDR3 has 16 amino acids. The CDR3 DNA reads as TGTGCCAGCAGGGTGCTAAATGAATCCGGACTAGCTCGGCAGTTCTTC. Translated, it gives CASRVLNESGLARQFF.

Turning to this clone: Distinct nucleotide sequences in the sample also encode this CDR3. The chain couples TRBV19 to TRBJ2-7; the match to TRBD2 covers 8 bases. V dropped 4 bases and J dropped 2; count of bases not matched to a gene: 4. This CDR3 has 14 residues. Germline CDR1 is LNHDA and CDR2 is SQIVND (reference sequence). As DNA, the CDR3 is TGTGCCAGTAGTACTCGCGGGAGGACCTACGAGCAGTACTTC. Encoded protein: CASSTRGRTYEQYF.

The V call is TRBV7-9, the J call TRBJ1-2; no clear D. V was clipped by 0 bases and J by 2 bases, with 13 bases between them. Germline-derived CDR1 and CDR2 are SEHNR and FQNEAQ (reference sequence). The CDR3 is made up of 16 amino acids. The CDR3 sequence is CASSLALGEQNYGYTF. CDR3 DNA sequence: TGTGCCAGCAGCTTAGCGCTCGGGGAGCAGAACTATGGCTACACCTTC.